Each of the 11 T cell receptor beta chains below was sequenced from the same sample in a study of blood T cell repertoires in COVID-19. The assay was immunoSEQ multiplex PCR, and TCRdb's table has in-frame clones only and misses some. The table records tens of thousands of clones, approximately 84% of them present only once. The specimen was peripheral blood. These receptor sequences come from a woman in her 70s in a cohort sampled during active COVID-19.

The chain is built from TRBV5-6 and TRBJ2-3; 7 bases match TRBD1. V shed 4 bases, J shed 4 bases, and the junction held 9 bases outside the gene matches. Germline lookup yields CDR1 SGHDT and CDR2 YYEEEE. The CDR3 covers 15 residues. In nucleotides, the CDR3 is TGTGCCAGCAGCCTTAGACAGGGACGGGCAGATACGCAGTATTTT. Residues: CASSLRQGRADTQYF.

The rearrangement links TRBV4-1 to TRBJ2-2; 8 bases align to TRBD1. The CDR3 loop spans 16 amino acids. After removal of 0 bases from V and 1 base from J, the junction contained 1 base not matched to a gene. Germline V gene data show CDR1 as MGHRA and CDR2 as YSYEKL. CDR3 loop: CASSQEGTGNTGELFF. The CDR3 DNA sequence: TGCGCCAGCAGCCAAGAAGGGACAGGGAACACCGGGGAGCTGTTTTTT.

V gene TRBV7-9 combines with J gene TRBJ1-2; TRBD1 agrees at 7 bases. Germline V gene lookup returns CDR1 SEHNR and CDR2 FQNEAQ (reference sequence). The CDR3 extends over 14 amino acids. V trimming: 6 bases; J trimming: 4 bases; junction bases outside the gene matches: 8. CDR3 in DNA: TGTGCCAGCAGACGACAGGGATTGGTCTATGGCTACACCTTC. Its translation is CASRRQGLVYGYTF.

The chain employs TRBV30 and TRBJ2-7, with TRBD1 matching over 9 bases. Germline loops: CDR1 GTSNPN, CDR2 SVGIG (reference sequence). The ends lost 4 bases at V and 5 bases at J; junction bases unmatched: 6. This CDR3 spans 13 amino acids. The chain's CDR3 is CAWNRDRVNEQYF. DNA for the CDR3: TGTGCCTGGAACCGGGACAGGGTCAACGAGCAGTACTTC.

The CDR3 sequence is CASSPMGLTDTQYF. The CDR3 DNA reads TGTGCCAGCAGCCCCATGGGGCTAACAGATACGCAGTATTTT. J is TRBJ2-3 and V is TRBV7-9, with D possibly matching TRBD1 (5 bases). The V end was cut by 5 bases, the J end by 3 bases, with 12 bases between. The CDR3 has 14 amino acids. Germline V gene sequence: CDR1 SEHNR, CDR2 FQNEAQ (reference sequence).

CDR3 amino acids: CASSWGRVETQYF. The DNA of the CDR3 is TGTGCCAGCAGTTGGGGCAGGGTAGAGACCCAGTACTTC. The V call is TRBV6-2 or TRBV6-3, the J call TRBJ2-5; D is perhaps TRBD1 (5 bases). V lost 4 bases and J 4 bases, leaving 10 bases between the germline ends. Germline V gene lookup returns CDR1 MNHEY and CDR2 SVGEGT. This CDR3 contains 13 residues.

V gene TRBV5-1 combines with J gene TRBJ2-5, with 15 bases aligning to TRBD2. Unmatched junction bases numbered 1, after V lost 4 bases and J lost 3 bases. The germline CDR1 and CDR2 sequences are SGHRS and YFSETQ. CDR3 length equals 15 residues. The chain's CDR3 is CASSRTSGREETQYF. CDR3 DNA sequence: TGCGCCAGCAGCAGGACTAGCGGGAGGGAAGAGACCCAGTACTTC.

The chain employs TRBV6-1 and TRBJ1-2; no firm D call. The V gene's germline CDR1 is MNHNS and CDR2 SASEGT. V shed 1 base and J shed 6 bases, with 15 bases lying between them. CDR3 length: 15 amino acids. The CDR3 DNA reads TGTGCCAGCAGTGAAGAGGGTTACGGGATACATGGCTACACCTTC. This translates into CASSEEGYGIHGYTF.

This clone showed up just once. The V gene is TRBV28, the J gene TRBJ2-1; D is perhaps TRBD2 (6 bases). Trimming pared 3 bases from V and 10 bases from J, leaving 7 bases between. Germline values: CDR1 MDHEN, CDR2 SYDVKM. The length of the CDR3 is 11 residues. In nucleotides, the CDR3 is TGTGCCAGCAGTTTGGCGGGAGAGCAGTTCTTC. This translates into CASSLAGEQFF. Full variable domain (outside the CDR3, taken from reference TRBV28 and TRBJ2-1): DVKVTQSSRYLVKRTGEKVFLECVQDMDHENMFWYRQDPGLGLRLIYFSYDVKMKEKGDIPEGYSVSREKKERFSLILESASTNQTSMYLCASSLAGEQFFGPGTRLTVL.

J is TRBJ2-7 and V is TRBV6-4, with 11 positions matching TRBD2. Germline trimming cut 3 bases from V and 3 bases from J; bases unmatched to any gene: 1. There are 14 residues in the CDR3. CDR1 MRHNA and CDR2 SNTAGT come from the germline V gene. CDR3 nucleotides: TGTGCCAGCAGTGAGACTAGCGGGAACTACGAGCAGTACTTC. The encoded protein is CASSETSGNYEQYF.

V is TRBV30 and J is TRBJ2-7; no clear D. Deletions cut 0 bases from V and 3 bases from J, with 3 bases between. The germline gives CDR1 GTSNPN, CDR2 SVGIG (reference sequence). This CDR3 has 11 amino acids. The CDR3 is CAWSVGYEQYF. The DNA for the CDR3 is TGTGCCTGGAGTGTCGGCTACGAGCAGTACTTC.